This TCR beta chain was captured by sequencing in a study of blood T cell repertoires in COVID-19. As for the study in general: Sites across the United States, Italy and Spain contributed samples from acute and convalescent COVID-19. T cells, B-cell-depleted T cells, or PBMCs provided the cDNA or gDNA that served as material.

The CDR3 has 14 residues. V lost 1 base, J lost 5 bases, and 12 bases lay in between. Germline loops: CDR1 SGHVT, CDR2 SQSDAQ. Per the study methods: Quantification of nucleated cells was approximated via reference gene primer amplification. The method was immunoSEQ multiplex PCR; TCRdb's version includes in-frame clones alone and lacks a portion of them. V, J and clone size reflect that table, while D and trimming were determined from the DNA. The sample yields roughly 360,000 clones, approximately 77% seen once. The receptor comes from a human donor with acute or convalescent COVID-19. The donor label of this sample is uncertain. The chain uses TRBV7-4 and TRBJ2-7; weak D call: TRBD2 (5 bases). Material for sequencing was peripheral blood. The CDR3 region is CASSLGWVRDEQYF. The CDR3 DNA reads TGTGCCAGCAGCTTAGGTTGGGTGCGGGACGAGCAGTACTTC.